The 18 T cell receptor beta chains in this list originate from one sample, sequenced in a study of cytomegalovirus exposure and HLA in healthy donors. PCR used 60 Vbeta primers and 13 Jbeta primers. Measured with immunoSEQ multiplex PCR; TCRdb has only the in-frame clones, and not every one. The sample yields around 92,000 clones, 65% to 80% seen once. The sequenced material came from PBMCs. The origin of the receptors is a man in his fifties or sixties in good health and CMV-seropositive.

Worth noting for this clone: A read error may produce the germline difference seen at one junction end. This chain links TRBV5-6 with TRBJ1-2; 8 nucleotides line up with TRBD1. The CDR3 is 15 amino acids. The germline V gene has CDR1 SGHDT and CDR2 YYEEEE. The CDR3 region has the DNA TGTGCCAGCAGCCCTCCGGGACAGGCGAACTATGACTACACCTTC. This translates into CASSPPGQANYDYTF.

The V and J genes are TRBV30 and TRBJ1-6; TRBD1 aligns across 7 bases. The germline CDR1 and CDR2 sequences are GTSNPN and SVGIG (reference sequence). The CDR3 spans 16 residues. V shed 0 bases, J shed 6 bases, and the junction held 8 bases outside the gene matches. DNA of the CDR3: TGTGCCTGGAGTGTAAATATGGCAGGGGGTAATTCACCCCTCCACTTT. Its protein is CAWSVNMAGGNSPLHF.

This sequence joins TRBV7-8 and TRBJ2-7, with a possible D match to TRBD2 (6 bases). Trimming shortened V by 5 bases and J by 3 bases, and 14 bases separated the two germline ends. CDR3 length: 14 residues. Germline V lookup: CDR1 SGHVS, CDR2 FQNEAQ. The CDR3 loop reads CASSDGGAFYEQYF. CDR3 bases: TGTGCCAGCAGCGATGGAGGGGCGTTCTACGAGCAGTACTTC.

The chain recombines TRBV27 with TRBJ1-1; 11 bases agree with TRBD1. CDR3 length equals 14 residues. Trimming took 6 bases from V and 3 from J; bases not matched to a gene: 3. Germline V gene sequence: CDR1 MNHEY, CDR2 SMNVEV (reference sequence). The CDR3 DNA follows: TGTGCCAGCAGGCGGGACAGGGGGTACACTGAAGCTTTCTTT. Its translation is CASRRDRGYTEAFF.

This clone has just a few counts. J is TRBJ1-6 and V is TRBV5-4; the match to TRBD1 covers 7 bases. V trimming: 1 base; J trimming: 10 bases; junction bases outside the gene matches: 8. The CDR3 sequence is 15 residues long. Germline values: CDR1 SGHNT, CDR2 YYREEE (reference sequence). The CDR3: CASSLQGVVRSPLHF. CDR3 DNA: TGTGCCAGCAGCTTGCAGGGGGTTGTACGGTCACCCCTCCACTTT.

CDR3 nucleotides: TGTGCCAGCAGTTCGTGGACTACTTATAATTCACCCCTCCACTTT. It translates to CASSSWTTYNSPLHF. This rearrangement joins TRBV27 to TRBJ1-6; D gene uncertain. This CDR3 spans 15 amino acids. Trimming shortened V by 4 bases and J by 4 bases, and 11 bases separated the two germline ends. Looked up from germline, CDR1 is MNHEY and CDR2 is SMNVEV (reference sequence).

This clone has just a few counts. This chain links TRBV5-1 with TRBJ1-4; D is unresolved. The germline V gene encodes CDR1 SGHRS and CDR2 YFSETQ. The CDR3 is 15 amino acids. V was cut by 0 bases and J by 4 bases, with 10 bases left in between. CDR3 amino acids: CASSLGPQDNEKLFF. The CDR3 region has the DNA TGCGCCAGCAGCTTGGGGCCGCAAGATAATGAAAAACTGTTTTTT.

V is TRBV5-4 and J is TRBJ2-1; D not certain. The CDR3 runs to 13 residues. CDR1 and CDR2 (germline): SGHNT, YYREEE (reference sequence). Between the trimmed V and J ends, which lost 4 bases and 4 bases, there was a span of 9 bases. CDR3 coding DNA: TGTGCCAGCAGCCCCACACCGTACAATGAGCAGTTCTTC. Translating gives CASSPTPYNEQFF.

The rearrangement uses TRBV12-5 and TRBJ2-1; a weak D match, TRBD1 (5 bases). This CDR3 has 18 amino acids. The V end was cut by 0 bases, the J end by 3 bases, with 18 bases between. CDR1 and CDR2 (germline): LGHNT, FRNRAP. CDR3 amino acids: CASGLVQKTETNYNEQFF. The CDR3 region has the DNA TGTGCTAGTGGTTTGGTACAGAAGACAGAAACGAACTACAATGAGCAGTTCTTC.

The table lists this clone with a count of one. The chain joins TRBV27 to TRBJ1-6; no reliable D call. The CDR3 runs to 13 residues. Deletions cut 2 bases from V and 6 bases from J, with 5 bases between. Germline CDR1 MNHEY, CDR2 SMNVEV (reference sequence). The CDR3 here is CASSLRVNSPLHF. CDR3 DNA: TGTGCCAGCAGTTTACGGGTTAATTCACCCCTCCACTTT.

The genes are TRBV5-1 and TRBJ1-6; no definite D call. Trimming cost V 2 bases and J 5 bases, with 17 bases left between them. Germline V gene sequence: CDR1 SGHRS, CDR2 YFSETQ. The CDR3 has 17 amino acids. CDR3 region: CASSFSGIGRNNSPLHF. CDR3 nucleotide sequence: TGCGCCAGCAGCTTTTCGGGAATCGGAAGGAATAATTCACCCCTCCACTTT. The full variable domain, rest sourced from reference TRBV5-1 and TRBJ1-6, is KAGVTQTPRYLIKTRGQQVTLSCSPISGHRSVSWYQQTPGQGLQFLFEYFSETQRNKGNFPGRFSGRQFSNSRSEMNVSTLELGDSALYLCASSFSGIGRNNSPLHFGNGTRLTVT.

This clone was observed a handful of times. V usage is TRBV5-4 and J usage is TRBJ2-5, with D perhaps TRBD2 (5 bases). Germline V gene data show CDR1 as SGHNT and CDR2 as YYREEE (reference sequence). The CDR3 contains 12 residues. The ends were cut back, 5 bases at V and 3 bases at J, with 8 bases in the middle. The CDR3 coding sequence is TGTGCCAGCAGGGTGGAGGAAGAGACCCAGTACTTC. Protein: CASRVEEETQYF.

The chain carries TRBV11-2 and TRBJ1-2, with TRBD1 as a possible D gene (5 bases). The V and J ends lost 1 base and 11 bases respectively, with 23 bases between them. This CDR3 has 16 residues. Germline CDR1 is SGHAT and CDR2 is FQNNGV. The CDR3 coding sequence is TGTGCCAGCAGCTTAGGTAGCTGGAGGGACCTTACCCATTACACCTTC. Translation gives CASSLGSWRDLTHYTF.

This rearrangement joins TRBV28 to TRBJ1-5; possible D gene TRBD1, 6 bases. Germline CDR1 MDHEN, CDR2 SYDVKM. The CDR3 extends over 17 amino acids. With 5 bases removed from V and 1 base from J, the gap between germline ends came to 18 bases. Here the CDR3 DNA reads TGTGCCAGCAGTCCGCCTAACAGGGTAAGGAGCAATCAGCCCCAGCATTTT. It yields the protein CASSPPNRVRSNQPQHF.

This clone was recorded once. V usage is TRBV7-9 and J usage is TRBJ1-2, with TRBD1 as a possible D gene (5 bases). This CDR3 is built from 15 residues. V lost 5 bases, J lost 4 bases, and 17 bases lay in between. The germline V gene encodes CDR1 SEHNR and CDR2 FQNEAQ (reference sequence). The CDR3 sequence is CASSATGGGSYGYTF. CDR3 in DNA: TGTGCCAGCAGCGCAACCGGGGGGGGGAGCTATGGCTACACCTTC.

This clone has a handful of counts. The chain recombines TRBV5-6 with TRBJ2-7; D call uncertain. The CDR3 sequence is 14 residues long. Germline V gene lookup returns CDR1 SGHDT and CDR2 YYEEEE. The V end was cut by 1 base, the J end by 1 base, with 9 bases between. CDR3 in DNA: TGTGCCAGCAGCTTGAGCGCAGAGTCCTACGAGCAGTACTTC. Its protein product is CASSLSAESYEQYF.

The chain has TRBV7-9 and TRBJ2-1; D not resolved. Trimming left V 5 bases short and J 1 base short, with 6 bases between. The germline CDR1 and CDR2 sequences are SEHNR and FQNEAQ (reference sequence). This CDR3 has 13 residues. The CDR3 sequence is CASSPGSYNEQFF. The DNA of the CDR3 is TGTGCCAGCAGCCCCGGGTCCTACAATGAGCAGTTCTTC.

The V gene is TRBV27, the J gene TRBJ1-2, with TRBD1 matching over 11 bases. The CDR3 totals 16 residues. Germline V gene sequence: CDR1 MNHEY, CDR2 SMNVEV (reference sequence). Unmatched junction bases numbered 6, after V lost 4 bases and J lost 2 bases. CDR3: CASSSPDRGLNYGYTF. In DNA, the CDR3 is TGTGCCAGCAGTTCCCCGGACAGGGGGCTGAACTATGGCTACACCTTC.